This T cell receptor beta chain was sequenced during a study of blood T cell repertoires in COVID-19. The data were produced by immunoSEQ multiplex PCR, yet TCRdb's version contains in-frame clones alone and is incomplete. The data hold 250,000 to 300,000 clones, with 89% observed a single time. With V trimmed by 0 bases and J by 7 bases, 5 bases remained unmatched. The CDR3 runs to 15 residues. Per the germline V gene, CDR1 is MGHRA and CDR2 is YSYEKL. This clone was counted ten times or more. This receptor was identified in a man aged 50 to 59 with acute or convalescent COVID-19. V is TRBV4-1 and J is TRBJ2-5; 10 bases line up with TRBD1. Sequences were obtained from peripheral blood. The DNA for the CDR3 is TGCGCCAGCAGCCAAGACGGGACAGGGGCGGGGACCCAGTACTTC. This translates into CASSQDGTGAGTQYF.